This T cell receptor (beta chain) was identified during a study of control samples from healthy donors and cancer patients. The assay was immunoSEQ multiplex PCR, and TCRdb's table has in-frame clones only and misses some. The data hold over 120,000 clones, with more than 85% observed a single time. This CDR3 comprises 14 residues. Per germline, CDR1 MNHEY and CDR2 SMNVEV (reference sequence). With V trimmed by 0 bases and J by 5 bases, 4 bases remained unmatched. This TCR was sampled from a man aged 25 to 45 in good health. The sequenced sample consisted of blood. The V gene is TRBV27, the J gene TRBJ2-7; 7 positions match TRBD2. CDR3: CASSLSGGVDEQYF. For the CDR3, the DNA is TGTGCCAGCAGTTTATCGGGAGGGGTCGACGAGCAGTACTTC.